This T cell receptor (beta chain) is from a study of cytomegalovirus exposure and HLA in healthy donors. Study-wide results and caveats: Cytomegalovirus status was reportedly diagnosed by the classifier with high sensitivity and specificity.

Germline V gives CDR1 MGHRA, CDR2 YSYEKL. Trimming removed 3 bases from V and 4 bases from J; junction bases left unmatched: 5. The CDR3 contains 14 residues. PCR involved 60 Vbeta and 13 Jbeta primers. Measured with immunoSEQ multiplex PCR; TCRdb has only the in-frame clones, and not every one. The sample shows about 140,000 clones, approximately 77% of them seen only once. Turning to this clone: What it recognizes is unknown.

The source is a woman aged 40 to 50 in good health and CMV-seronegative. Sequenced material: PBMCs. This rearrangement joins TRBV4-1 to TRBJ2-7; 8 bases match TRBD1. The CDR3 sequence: CASSHQQGEYEQYF. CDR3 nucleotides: TGCGCCAGCAGCCACCAACAGGGGGAATACGAGCAGTACTTC.